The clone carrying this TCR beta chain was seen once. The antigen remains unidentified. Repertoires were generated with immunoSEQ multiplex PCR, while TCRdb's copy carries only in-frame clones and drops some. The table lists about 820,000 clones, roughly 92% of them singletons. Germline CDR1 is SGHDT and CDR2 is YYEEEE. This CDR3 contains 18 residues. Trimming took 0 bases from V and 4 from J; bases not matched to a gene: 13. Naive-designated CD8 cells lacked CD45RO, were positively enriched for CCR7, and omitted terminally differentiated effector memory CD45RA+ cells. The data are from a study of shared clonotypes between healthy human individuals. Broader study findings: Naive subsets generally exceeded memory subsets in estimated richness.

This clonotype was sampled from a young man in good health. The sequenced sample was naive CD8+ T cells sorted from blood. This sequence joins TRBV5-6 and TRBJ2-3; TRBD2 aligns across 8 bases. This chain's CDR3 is CASSLGAGVAVGPDTQYF. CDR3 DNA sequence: TGTGCCAGCAGCTTGGGAGCGGGAGTCGCAGTTGGCCCAGATACGCAGTATTTT.